The 30 T cell receptor beta chains below come from one sample, sequenced in a study of blood T cell repertoires in COVID-19. Assay used: immunoSEQ multiplex PCR; TCRdb lists only in-frame clones, some missing. The data show roughly 430,000 clones, roughly 87% seen once. Sequencing was carried out using PBMCs or T cells enriched from blood (not recorded which). The source is a woman aged 35 to 49 with acute COVID-19.

The chain links TRBV5-5 to TRBJ2-5, with TRBD2 identical over 11 bases. J was trimmed by 5 bases and V by 3 bases; bases with no gene match: 6. Germline assignment: CDR1 SGHKS and CDR2 YYEKEE (reference sequence). This CDR3 has 15 residues. CDR3 in DNA: TGTGCCAGCAGCTCCTTGACTAGCGGGGAGGAGACCCAGTACTTC. Residues: CASSSLTSGEETQYF.

V and J are TRBV2 and TRBJ1-2; D gene uncertain. Deletions cut 11 bases from V and 5 bases from J, with 18 bases between. Germline-derived CDR1 and CDR2 are SNHLY and FYNNEI. The CDR3 contains 13 residues. The CDR3 loop is CAGSPLIRYGYTF. The CDR3 bases are TGTGCCGGCTCGCCCCTTATACGATATGGCTACACCTTC.

Only a few counts were recorded for this clone. This sequence joins TRBV5-1 and TRBJ2-7, with a weak D call TRBD1 (5 bases). CDR1 and CDR2 (germline): SGHRS, YFSETQ. V was pared by 2 bases and J by 3 bases, with 15 bases between. The CDR3 runs 15 residues. CDR3 DNA: TGCGCCAGCAGCTTTAGCCAGGGTATACTCTACGAGCAGTACTTC. Translation gives CASSFSQGILYEQYF.

The V call is TRBV16, the J call TRBJ1-2; D gene ambiguous. V lost 3 bases and J 2 bases, leaving 10 bases between the germline ends. The CDR3 runs to 14 residues. Per the germline V gene, CDR1 is KGHSY and CDR2 is FQNENV. The CDR3 region is CASSHYPRNYGYTF. The CDR3 bases are TGTGCCAGCAGCCACTACCCCCGGAACTATGGCTACACCTTC.

This sequence joins TRBV10-3 and TRBJ2-7, with 7 bases lining up with TRBD1. The length of the CDR3 is 18 residues. The ends lost 6 bases at V and 2 bases at J; junction bases unmatched: 19. Germline V CDR1 and CDR2: ENHRY, SYGVKD. The CDR3 DNA sequence: TGTGCCATCAGCCAGACAGGGCCACGCGGGCGGGTTCCCTACGAGCAGTACTTC. Translated: CAISQTGPRGRVPYEQYF.

The chain joins TRBV3-1 (or the pseudogene TRBV3-2) to TRBJ2-1, with D hard to call. CDR1 LGHDT and CDR2 YNNKEL come from the germline V gene (reference sequence). The CDR3 extends over 14 amino acids. Trimming pared 2 bases from V and 8 bases from J, leaving 13 bases between. CDR3 sequence reads: CASSQSSLSDEQFF. The CDR3 coding sequence is TGTGCCAGCAGCCAAAGTTCCCTGTCGGATGAGCAGTTCTTC.

V and J are TRBV15 and TRBJ2-7, with 10 bases lining up with TRBD2. The CDR3 has 14 residues. V gave up 6 bases and J gave up 3 bases; unmatched junction bases: 5. Germline values: CDR1 LNHNV, CDR2 YYDKDF (reference sequence). CDR3 protein: CATRASGGHYEQYF. The DNA for the CDR3 is TGTGCCACCAGGGCTAGCGGGGGTCACTACGAGCAGTACTTC.

The chain couples TRBV4-1 to TRBJ2-7; perhaps TRBD1 as D (5 bases). The germline CDR1 and CDR2 sequences are MGHRA and YSYEKL. Trimming pared 2 bases from V and 5 bases from J, leaving 10 bases between. This CDR3 contains 13 residues. The CDR3 DNA reads as TGCGCCAGCAGCCAACAGGGTTTCGACGAGCAGTACTTC. Translated, it gives CASSQQGFDEQYF.

The chain is built from TRBV19 and TRBJ1-2; the D is unclear. Trimming removed 7 bases at V and 4 bases at J, with 16 bases between. The CDR3 contains 14 residues. Per the germline V gene, CDR1 is LNHDA and CDR2 is SQIVND (reference sequence). The CDR3 here is CASTSLTSVYGYTF. The CDR3 nucleotides are TGTGCCAGTACCAGCTTGACTTCTGTCTATGGCTACACCTTC.

The chain is built from TRBV2 and TRBJ2-7; 7 nucleotides align to TRBD2. The length of the CDR3 is 16 residues. CDR1 is SNHLY, CDR2 FYNNEI, per germline. Germline trimming cut 6 bases from V and 2 bases from J; bases unmatched to any gene: 13. This CDR3 reads CASSVKPGLAAYEQYF. DNA for the CDR3: TGTGCCAGCAGCGTCAAACCGGGTCTAGCGGCCTACGAGCAGTACTTC.

The chain combines TRBV19 with TRBJ1-1; D not resolved. The CDR3 length is 11 residues. The germline CDR1 and CDR2 sequences are LNHDA and SQIVND (reference sequence). V shed 3 bases and J shed 7 bases, with 6 bases lying between them. CDR3 sequence: CASSIFHEAFF. The DNA for the CDR3 is TGTGCCAGTAGTATTTTTCATGAAGCTTTCTTT.

The V call is TRBV14, the J call TRBJ1-1; D not certain. Germline values: CDR1 SGHDN, CDR2 FVKESK. The CDR3 spans 16 residues. V gave up 4 bases and J gave up 4 bases, with 19 bases separating them. CDR3 sequence: CASSPGYLHLITEAFF. DNA for the CDR3: TGTGCCAGCAGCCCAGGCTATTTGCACCTAATCACTGAAGCTTTCTTT.

The chain is built from TRBV3-1 (or the pseudogene TRBV3-2) and TRBJ1-4; the match to TRBD1 covers 7 bases. Germline loops: CDR1 LGHDT, CDR2 YNNKEL (reference sequence). The V and J ends lost 3 bases and 5 bases, in that order; junction bases with no gene match: 6. The CDR3 runs to 15 residues. The CDR3 DNA is TGTGCCAGCAGCCAGTTGCAGGGGGAGAATGAAAAACTGTTTTTT. Translated, it gives CASSQLQGENEKLFF.

The gene calls are TRBV4-2 and TRBJ2-7; 11 bases agree with TRBD2. J lost 0 bases, V lost 1 base, and 8 bases had no gene match. CDR1 is LGHNA, CDR2 YNFKEQ, per germline. CDR3 length: 18 amino acids. CDR3 DNA: TGTGCCAGCAGCCAAGTCGGCATAGCGGGGGGGCCCTCCTACGAGCAGTACTTC. Residues: CASSQVGIAGGPSYEQYF.

The chain couples TRBV2 to TRBJ1-1; maybe TRBD1 (6 bases). The length of the CDR3 is 14 residues. Trimming removed 1 base at V and 6 bases at J, with 12 bases between. Germline V CDR1 and CDR2: SNHLY, FYNNEI. DNA for the CDR3: TGTGCCAGCAGTGAAGTCAGGGGACGTGCTGAAGCTTTCTTT. It specifies CASSEVRGRAEAFF.

The rearrangement uses TRBV24-1 and TRBJ1-4; TRBD1 agrees at 9 bases. Germline assignment: CDR1 KGHDR and CDR2 SFDVKD. This CDR3 is built from 14 residues. V was clipped by 7 bases and J by 5 bases; unmatched bases: 4. The CDR3 DNA reads as TGTGCCACCAGAACCGGGACAGGGAATGAAAAACTGTTTTTT. Its protein is CATRTGTGNEKLFF.

The chain links TRBV5-1 to TRBJ2-7; unclear D gene. Trimming took 1 base from V and 2 from J, leaving 10 bases between them. The germline V gene has CDR1 SGHRS and CDR2 YFSETQ. The CDR3 covers 14 residues. Written as DNA, the CDR3 is TGCGCCAGCAGCTTGACGGCAGGAACCTACGAGCAGTACTTC. Translating gives CASSLTAGTYEQYF.

V gene TRBV10-3 combines with J gene TRBJ2-5; the match to TRBD1 covers 9 bases. The CDR3 runs 14 residues. The germline CDR1 and CDR2 sequences are ENHRY and SYGVKD. V was pared by 5 bases and J by 2 bases, with 3 bases of the junction left unmatched. The CDR3: CAISRQGEQETQYF. The CDR3 DNA reads TGTGCCATCAGTCGACAGGGGGAACAAGAGACCCAGTACTTC.

The V gene is TRBV6-5, the J gene TRBJ2-7; a weak D match, TRBD2 (5 bases). V was clipped by 6 bases and J by 2 bases, with 11 bases between them. Germline V gene data show CDR1 as MNHEY and CDR2 as SVGAGI. This CDR3 has 13 amino acids. The CDR3 is CASSQYGAYEQYF. The DNA of the CDR3 is TGTGCCAGCAGCCAATACGGGGCCTACGAGCAGTACTTC.

This chain uses TRBV7-9 with TRBJ1-4; D not resolved. The CDR3 has 13 amino acids. V dropped 5 bases and J dropped 7 bases, with 11 bases sitting between them. The germline CDR1 and CDR2 sequences are SEHNR and FQNEAQ (reference sequence). CDR3 DNA: TGTGCCAGCAGCCAACCGGCGGGTGAAAAACTGTTTTTT. Its protein product is CASSQPAGEKLFF.

The chain recombines TRBV6-4 with TRBJ2-3, with TRBD2 matching over 10 bases. The CDR3 covers 14 residues. V shed 3 bases, J shed 3 bases, and the junction held 0 bases outside the gene matches. Germline lookup yields CDR1 MRHNA and CDR2 SNTAGT. CDR3 loop: CASSEAGGTDTQYF. The CDR3 DNA follows: TGTGCCAGCAGTGAAGCGGGGGGGACAGATACGCAGTATTTT.

This chain joins TRBV24-1 and TRBJ1-3; D not certain. CDR3 size: 15 residues. V was shortened by 5 bases and J by 0 bases, with 10 bases between the two germline ends. CDR1 KGHDR and CDR2 SFDVKD come from the germline V gene. The CDR3 bases are TGTGCCACCAGTGGACCACTAGACTCTGGAAACACCATATATTTT. Amino acid sequence: CATSGPLDSGNTIYF.

The J gene is TRBJ2-5, the V gene TRBV3-1 (or the pseudogene TRBV3-2), with 16 bases fitting TRBD2. Looked up from germline, CDR1 is LGHDT and CDR2 is YNNKEL (reference sequence). The length of the CDR3 is 16 residues. The V segment lost 3 bases and the J segment 4 bases; nucleotides outside the gene matches: 2. CDR3 sequence (DNA): TGTGCCAGCAGCCAGGGACTAGCGGGGGGGCGAGAGACCCAGTACTTC. Amino acid sequence: CASSQGLAGGRETQYF.

The V and J genes are TRBV10-2 and TRBJ1-3; no firm D call. The V and J ends lost 3 bases and 4 bases respectively, with 10 bases between them. CDR1 WSHSY and CDR2 SAAADI come from the germline V gene. The CDR3 runs 14 residues. The CDR3 DNA is TGCGCCAGCAGTGAATCAGGAGGCGGAAACACCATATATTTT. It is translated as CASSESGGGNTIYF.

The chain joins TRBV7-6 to TRBJ2-7; a possible D gene is TRBD2 (5 bases). The CDR3 covers 16 residues. Trimming took off 4 bases at V and 5 bases at J, with 21 bases between the two ends. Germline loops: CDR1 SGHVS, CDR2 FNYEAQ. Here the CDR3 reads CASSSSRTGNLNEQYF. The CDR3 coding sequence is TGTGCCAGCAGCTCGTCCAGGACCGGGAACCTAAACGAGCAGTACTTC.

The chain couples TRBV7-8 to TRBJ1-2; 7 bases agree with TRBD1. CDR1 and CDR2 from the germline V gene are SGHVS and FQNEAQ. V shed 5 bases, J shed 2 bases, and the junction held 11 bases outside the gene matches. The CDR3 is 16 residues long. CDR3 residues: CASSPPATGPNYGYTF. CDR3 DNA sequence: TGTGCCAGCAGCCCTCCCGCGACAGGGCCCAACTATGGCTACACCTTC.

The V gene is TRBV5-5, the J gene TRBJ2-7; TRBD2 matches 8 bases. This CDR3 has 17 residues. V gave up 0 bases and J gave up 2 bases; unmatched junction bases: 10. Germline V gene lookup returns CDR1 SGHKS and CDR2 YYEKEE (reference sequence). The chain's CDR3 is CASSLGPVSGGAYEQYF. The CDR3 coding sequence is TGTGCCAGCAGCTTGGGTCCCGTGAGCGGGGGAGCCTACGAGCAGTACTTC.

This rearrangement joins TRBV10-3 to TRBJ2-2; D might be TRBD1 (6 bases). In germline, CDR1 is ENHRY, CDR2 SYGVKD. The CDR3 has 16 residues. V lost 2 bases and J 3 bases, leaving 13 bases between the germline ends. The CDR3 bases are TGTGCCATCAGTGAGGAGCCAGGGGCCTACACCGGGGAGCTGTTTTTT. Translation: CAISEEPGAYTGELFF.

V and J are TRBV6-5 and TRBJ2-7; D is possibly TRBD1 (5 bases). The germline V and J ends were trimmed by 3 bases and 0 bases, with 12 bases remaining between them. The CDR3 runs 15 residues. The germline CDR1 and CDR2 sequences are MNHEY and SVGAGI. This CDR3 is CASSYRGVGSYEQYF. CDR3 nucleotide sequence: TGTGCCAGCAGTTATAGGGGTGTAGGCTCCTACGAGCAGTACTTC.

This clone was seen a few times. The chain employs TRBV3-1 (or the pseudogene TRBV3-2) and TRBJ2-7; TRBD1 is a possible D gene (6 bases). Germline CDR1 is LGHDT and CDR2 is YNNKEL (reference sequence). Trimming removed 1 base at V and 6 bases at J, with 7 bases between. The CDR3 covers 12 residues. In DNA form, the CDR3 reads TGTGCCAGCAGCCAAGTAGGGGGCGAGCAGTACTTC. Amino acid sequence: CASSQVGGEQYF.